These 29 T cell receptor beta chains originate from one sample sequenced in a study of shared clonotypes between healthy human individuals. Repertoires were generated with immunoSEQ multiplex PCR, while TCRdb's copy carries only in-frame clones and drops some. This sample has about 2.2 million clones, with around 93% found just once. Positive CCR7 selection of CD45RO-negative cells yielded the naive CD8 cells, and terminally differentiated effector memory CD45RA+ cells were excluded. Input material: naive CD8+ T cells from PBMCs. The receptors were gathered from a man younger than 35 in good health. Some clones in this sample may be carry-over from other donors' samples.

The V gene is TRBV27, the J gene TRBJ2-7; D not certain. Germline values: CDR1 MNHEY, CDR2 SMNVEV (reference sequence). This CDR3 contains 15 residues. Trimming shortened V by 6 bases and J by 0 bases, and 15 bases separated the two germline ends. The CDR3 nucleotides read TGTGCCAGCAGCGCCGTTAAGGACGGCTCCTACGAGCAGTACTTC. It yields the protein CASSAVKDGSYEQYF.

The J gene is TRBJ2-1, the V gene TRBV2; TRBD2 matches 9 bases. The CDR3 length is 17 residues. The V gene's germline CDR1 is SNHLY and CDR2 FYNNEI. V was clipped by 8 bases and J by 7 bases; unmatched bases: 18. The CDR3 protein is CASGYRVAGETRNEQFF. For the CDR3, the DNA is TGTGCCAGCGGATATCGCGTAGCGGGGGAAACCCGGAATGAGCAGTTCTTC.

The CDR3 reads CASSGTGKEFNYGYTF. CDR3 coding DNA: TGTGCCAGCAGTGGGACAGGGAAGGAGTTTAACTATGGCTACACCTTC. This rearrangement joins TRBV2 to TRBJ1-2; 8 nucleotides agree with TRBD1. Losses at the gene ends were 4 bases for V and 1 base for J; bases not matched to a gene: 8. Germline assignment: CDR1 SNHLY and CDR2 FYNNEI. The CDR3 extends over 16 amino acids.

The chain employs TRBV10-3 and TRBJ1-1; 7 bases line up with TRBD1. Unmatched junction bases numbered 5, after V lost 0 bases and J lost 1 base. This CDR3 spans 16 amino acids. The V gene's germline CDR1 is ENHRY and CDR2 SYGVKD. In DNA, the CDR3 is TGTGCCATCAGTGAGTCCCAACAGGGGACGAACACTGAAGCTTTCTTT. Translating it yields CAISESQQGTNTEAFF.

This chain joins TRBV9 and TRBJ2-5; D possibly corresponds to TRBD1 (5 bases). CDR1 is SGDLS and CDR2 is YYNGEE in the germline V gene. Trimming shortened V by 1 base and J by 4 bases, and 8 bases separated the two germline ends. This CDR3 has 13 amino acids. The CDR3 DNA reads as TGTGCCAGCAGCGTATCAGGGATAGAGACCCAGTACTTC. This codes for CASSVSGIETQYF.

The CDR3 DNA reads TGTGCCAGCAGACCCGGACCCTGGGGAAGCACAGATACGCAGTATTTT. Translating it yields CASRPGPWGSTDTQYF. The V call is TRBV28, the J call TRBJ2-3, with D uncertain. Germline values: CDR1 MDHEN, CDR2 SYDVKM. Trimming cost V 6 bases and J 0 bases, with 16 bases left between them. CDR3 length: 16 residues.

The chain is built from TRBV6-1 and TRBJ2-7, with a tentative D call TRBD2 (6 bases). V gave up 2 bases and J gave up 4 bases, with 12 bases separating them. Per germline, CDR1 MNHNS and CDR2 SASEGT. The length of the CDR3 is 14 residues. The DNA for the CDR3 is TGTGCCAGCAGTGAAAACGGGAGAGCATACGAGCAGTACTTC. Encoded protein: CASSENGRAYEQYF.

The chain is built from TRBV7-2 and TRBJ2-5; 9 bases line up with TRBD1. J was trimmed by 5 bases and V by 5 bases; bases with no gene match: 9. CDR1 and CDR2 (germline): SGHTA, FQGNSA. This CDR3 contains 15 residues. CDR3 DNA: TGTGCCAGCAGCCATACACAGGGGGCACACGAGACCCAGTACTTC. Protein product: CASSHTQGAHETQYF.

The J gene is TRBJ2-5, the V gene TRBV6-5; 9 bases are shared with TRBD1. Unmatched junction bases numbered 0, after V lost 6 bases and J lost 1 base. CDR1 and CDR2 (germline): MNHEY, SVGAGI. CDR3 length equals 13 residues. CDR3 DNA: TGTGCCAGCAGGGGACAGGGCCAAGAGACCCAGTACTTC. Encoded protein: CASRGQGQETQYF.

The chain carries TRBV5-6 and TRBJ1-1; 7 nucleotides match TRBD1. V shed 3 bases, J shed 4 bases, and the junction held 6 bases outside the gene matches. There are 14 residues in the CDR3. From germline, CDR1 is SGHDT and CDR2 YYEEEE. This CDR3 reads CASSYDREGTEAFF. DNA for the CDR3: TGTGCCAGCAGCTACGACAGGGAGGGCACTGAAGCTTTCTTT. The variable domain in full, completed from reference TRBV5-6 and TRBJ1-1, reads DAGVTQSPTHLIKTRGQQVTLRCSPKSGHDTVSWYQQALGQGPQFIFQYYEEEERQRGNFPDRFSGHQFPNYSSELNVNALLLGDSALYLCASSYDREGTEAFFGQGTRLTVV.

This sequence joins TRBV11-2 and TRBJ2-5; D call uncertain. The CDR3 extends over 12 amino acids. Germline lookup yields CDR1 SGHAT and CDR2 FQNNGV. V gave up 3 bases and J gave up 1 base, with 3 bases separating them. In nucleotides, the CDR3 is TGTGCCAGCAGCTTCCTCCAAGAGACCCAGTACTTC. Protein sequence: CASSFLQETQYF.

In nucleotides, the CDR3 is TGTGCCAGCTCACCACCAGAGCGGCTCTACAATGAGCAGTTCTTC. Translated, it gives CASSPPERLYNEQFF. This rearrangement joins TRBV18 to TRBJ2-1; D might be TRBD2 (5 bases). Trimming shortened V by 0 bases and J by 3 bases, and 9 bases separated the two germline ends. Germline V gives CDR1 KGHSH, CDR2 LQKENI. This CDR3 has 15 residues.

The chain recombines TRBV28 with TRBJ2-5, with 9 bases fitting TRBD1. This CDR3 has 15 amino acids. Germline V CDR1 and CDR2: MDHEN, SYDVKM. With V trimmed by 2 bases and J by 4 bases, 5 bases remained unmatched. CDR3 bases: TGTGCCAGCAGTTTAACAGACAGGGGGATAGAGACCCAGTACTTC. Translating gives CASSLTDRGIETQYF.

In its sample, this clone was seen a few times. The V gene is TRBV27, the J gene TRBJ1-2; D is possibly TRBD1 (5 bases). CDR3 length: 15 amino acids. Trimming removed 2 bases at V and 4 bases at J, with 14 bases between. Germline V gene sequence: CDR1 MNHEY, CDR2 SMNVEV (reference sequence). CDR3 sequence reads: CASSLVGGSGYGYTF. The CDR3 nucleotides are TGTGCCAGCAGTTTAGTCGGGGGTTCGGGCTATGGCTACACCTTC.

The chain couples TRBV19 to TRBJ2-7; D is perhaps TRBD1 or TRBD2 (5 bases each). This CDR3 is 15 amino acids long. V lost 0 bases to trimming and J lost 2 bases, with 11 bases between them. The germline CDR1 and CDR2 sequences are LNHDA and SQIVND (reference sequence). In DNA, the CDR3 is TGTGCCAGTAGTATAGACGGACTGGGGGCCTACGAGCAGTACTTC. It specifies CASSIDGLGAYEQYF.

This clone showed up just once. Other DNA sequences of this sample code for an identical CDR3. The rearrangement uses TRBV6-5 and TRBJ2-5; D ambiguous. The V end lost 0 bases, the J end lost 1 base, and 6 bases lay between the germline ends. This CDR3 has 14 amino acids. Looked up from germline, CDR1 is MNHEY and CDR2 is SVGAGI. The DNA for the CDR3 is TGTGCCAGCAGTTACTCCGGCACCCAAGAGACCCAGTACTTC. It is translated as CASSYSGTQETQYF.

Remarks on this clone: Other DNA sequences in this specimen translate into the identical CDR3. The chain uses TRBV9 and TRBJ2-7; D is possibly TRBD1 or TRBD2 (5 bases each). Germline V CDR1 and CDR2: SGDLS, YYNGEE. The CDR3 totals 14 residues. V lost 2 bases to trimming and J lost 1 base, with 10 bases between them. The CDR3 region has the DNA TGTGCCAGCAGCGTTGGGACCCGGTCCTACGAGCAGTACTTC. Residues: CASSVGTRSYEQYF. Full variable domain (remainder filled in from reference TRBV9 and TRBJ2-7): DSGVTQTPKHLITATGQRVTLRCSPRSGDLSVYWYQQSLDQGLQFLIQYYNGEERAKGNILERFSAQQFPDLHSELNLSSLELGDSALYFCASSVGTRSYEQYFGPGTRLTVT.

This chain connects TRBV4-3 to TRBJ1-1, with 8 bases fitting TRBD1. The germline CDR1 and CDR2 sequences are LGHNA and YSLEER. The CDR3 contains 16 residues. V was clipped by 1 base and J by 4 bases; unmatched bases: 8. The CDR3 reads CASSQASQGAGTEAFF. CDR3 bases: TGCGCCAGCAGCCAAGCATCGCAGGGGGCAGGCACTGAAGCTTTCTTT.

In this sample, this clone turned up a few times. The J gene is TRBJ1-2, the V gene TRBV7-9; a weak D match, TRBD1 (5 bases). Trimming took 10 bases from V and 3 from J, leaving 18 bases between them. Germline CDR1 reads SEHNR; CDR2 reads FQNEAQ (reference sequence). This CDR3 is 14 amino acids long. CDR3 in amino acids: CATSRDRAYYGYTF. The CDR3 nucleotides read TGTGCCACGTCAAGGGACCGAGCATACTATGGCTACACCTTC.

V usage is TRBV28 and J usage is TRBJ1-1; D gene unclear. Trimming stripped 2 bases from V and 8 bases from J, with 12 bases between. This CDR3 comprises 13 residues. Germline CDR1 is MDHEN and CDR2 is SYDVKM. Here the CDR3 reads CASSLGVANEAFF. CDR3 DNA: TGTGCCAGCAGTTTAGGAGTAGCTAACGAAGCTTTCTTT.

The CDR3 loop is CASSSRGGGEQYF. CDR3 in DNA: TGTGCCAGCAGCTCTAGGGGCGGGGGCGAGCAGTACTTC. The V call is TRBV7-9, the J call TRBJ2-7; 7 bases align to TRBD2. The CDR3 length is 13 residues. V shed 4 bases and J 6 bases; nucleotides not matched to a gene: 6. Germline lookup yields CDR1 SEHNR and CDR2 FQNEAQ (reference sequence).

The gene calls are TRBV9 and TRBJ2-5; a possible D gene is TRBD1 (6 bases). CDR1 and CDR2 (germline): SGDLS, YYNGEE. This CDR3 has 13 residues. V was pared by 3 bases and J by 3 bases, with 9 bases between. The CDR3 nucleotides read TGTGCCAGCAGCGAGGGACAAAAAGAGACCCAGTACTTC. Translation: CASSEGQKETQYF.

CDR3 loop: CSVVGTGAYGYTF. For the CDR3, the DNA is TGCAGCGTCGTCGGGACAGGGGCCTATGGCTACACCTTC. The chain joins TRBV29-1 to TRBJ1-2; 10 nucleotides agree with TRBD1. J was trimmed by 4 bases and V by 6 bases; bases with no gene match: 5. CDR1 SQVTM and CDR2 ANQGSEA come from the germline V gene. The CDR3 covers 13 residues.

This rearrangement joins TRBV28 to TRBJ2-7; D is perhaps TRBD1 (5 bases). The germline V gene encodes CDR1 MDHEN and CDR2 SYDVKM. Trimming left V 3 bases short and J 6 bases short, with 15 bases between. The CDR3 runs 14 residues. The CDR3 is CASSFRGIGFEQYF. The CDR3 DNA reads as TGTGCCAGCAGTTTTAGGGGCATAGGGTTCGAGCAGTACTTC.

The V gene is TRBV15, the J gene TRBJ2-1, with TRBD2 matching over 9 bases. The CDR3 has 17 amino acids. V dropped 3 bases and J dropped 5; count of bases not matched to a gene: 11. The germline gives CDR1 LNHNV, CDR2 YYDKDF (reference sequence). CDR3 protein: CATSREKREANDNEQFF. Here the CDR3 DNA reads TGTGCCACCAGCAGGGAAAAGCGGGAGGCCAACGACAATGAGCAGTTCTTC.

The CDR3 DNA sequence: TGTGCCAGCAGTTCCGGTAGGAGGTCCTACAATGAGCAGTTCTTC. It yields the protein CASSSGRRSYNEQFF. The V gene is TRBV6-5, the J gene TRBJ2-1; perhaps TRBD2 as D (5 bases). Per the germline V gene, CDR1 is MNHEY and CDR2 is SVGAGI. The CDR3 contains 15 residues. The V end was cut by 4 bases, the J end by 1 base, with 11 bases between.

This clone is a singleton in its sample. The gene calls are TRBV5-1 and TRBJ2-7; possibly TRBD2 for D (5 bases). Germline loops: CDR1 SGHRS, CDR2 YFSETQ. This CDR3 region has 13 residues. Trimming took off 2 bases at V and 5 bases at J, with 11 bases between the two ends. The CDR3 region is CASSFGLPNEQYF. Here the CDR3 DNA reads TGCGCCAGCAGCTTCGGACTGCCGAACGAGCAGTACTTC.

The genes are TRBV7-9 and TRBJ1-2, with a weak D call TRBD1 (5 bases). CDR1 SEHNR and CDR2 FQNEAQ come from the germline V gene (reference sequence). This CDR3 has 13 residues. With 3 bases removed from V and 4 bases from J, the gap between germline ends came to 9 bases. The CDR3 reads CASSFSGLYGYTF. The DNA of the CDR3 is TGTGCCAGCAGCTTTTCAGGGCTCTATGGCTACACCTTC.

The count of this clone is one. The rearrangement uses TRBV7-8 and TRBJ2-1, with a weak D call TRBD2 (6 bases). Trimming removed 4 bases at V and 0 bases at J, with 10 bases between. Germline V gene sequence: CDR1 SGHVS, CDR2 FQNEAQ. The CDR3 has 15 residues. The CDR3 region has the DNA TGTGCCAGCAGCTCCGGGGGAGGCTCCTACAATGAGCAGTTCTTC. Residues: CASSSGGGSYNEQFF.